There are many counts of the clone carrying this TCR beta chain. What it recognizes is unknown. This sample stems from a study of T cells in Graves' hyperthyroidism and ophthalmopathy. General observations from the study: Stable hyperthyroidism was separated from ophthalmopathy by a model based on 13 V-J features.

A patient was excluded if there was uncontrolled infection, other autoimmune disease, pregnancy or lactation. RNA transcripts provided the source from which TCR beta CDR3 regions were amplified. The TCR CDR3 first-round RT-PCR relied on the HTBI primer set. TCRdb recomputed calls from the multiplex PCR reads with MiXCR, one row per CDR3 protein. The sample shows hundreds of thousands of distinct CDR3 sequences, around 21% of them seen only once. Per the germline V gene, CDR1 is SGHRS and CDR2 is YFSETQ. There are 13 residues in the CDR3. Losses at the gene ends were 6 bases for V and 0 bases for J; bases not matched to a gene: 2.

The origin of this receptor is a man aged 25 to 45 with Graves' ophthalmopathy. The chain recombines TRBV5-1 with TRBJ1-1, with 7 bases matching TRBD1. The material sequenced was blood. The CDR3 here is CASKQGMNTEAFF. The CDR3 bases are TGCGCCAGCAAACAGGGGATGAACACTGAAGCTTTCTTT. The full variable domain, in which reference TRBV5-1 and TRBJ1-1 provide the parts outside the CDR3, is KAGVTQTPRYLIKTRGQQVTLSCSPISGHRSVSWYQQTPGQGLQFLFEYFSETQRNKGNFPGRFSGRQFSNSRSEMNVSTLELGDSALYLCASKQGMNTEAFFGQGTRLTVV.